Described below is a single T cell receptor (beta chain) sequence and its context. This entry belongs to a study of blood T cell repertoires in COVID-19. The V gene lost 3 bases and the J gene lost 5 bases, with 13 bases spanning the gap. The CDR3 extends over 15 amino acids. Germline CDR1 LNHDA, CDR2 SQIVND (reference sequence). The method was immunoSEQ multiplex PCR; TCRdb's version includes in-frame clones alone and lacks a portion of them. The sample lists 380,000 or so clones, roughly 77% occurring once. This TCR was recovered from a human donor with acute or convalescent COVID-19. The donor label of this sample is uncertain. Source material: peripheral blood. The rearrangement links TRBV19 to TRBJ1-4; D remains unclear. CDR3 loop: CASSMMRQRNEKLFF. The CDR3, as DNA: TGTGCCAGTAGTATGATGAGACAAAGAAATGAAAAACTGTTTTTT.